Below are 22 T cell receptor beta chains sequenced from a single sample in a study of T cells after yellow fever vaccination (dated by TCRdb to between 2018 and 2021). Explained via the paper, the treatment or condition label denotes: live attenuated yellow fever vaccine strain. Library preparation was by 5' RACE. The run used an Illumina HiSeq 2500. The raw public data were reprocessed by TCRdb itself: fastp quality trimming at Q25, MiXCR clonotype calling, in-frame beta chains only. Identical CDR3 proteins give one entry, which carries the most common genes and DNA. In this sample the table shows roughly 5,200 distinct CDR3 sequences, less than 10% of which occur a single time. The ten largest clones represent roughly 1.5% of the sample. The sample here was PBMCs, either bulk or a sorted T-cell subset (CD4+, CD8+, memory, or dextramer-sorted; not recorded which), taken 15 days after the yellow fever booster vaccination. The receptors here all came from a man aged 30 to 45 who received the YFV17D yellow fever vaccine.

This clonotype qualifies as medium-sized. The V gene is TRBV5-4, the J gene TRBJ1-1; the D gene is possibly TRBD1 (6 bases). Germline V gene lookup returns CDR1 SGHNT and CDR2 YYREEE (reference sequence). CDR3 size: 12 residues. The ends were cut back, 5 bases at V and 8 bases at J, with 13 bases in the middle. CDR3 protein: CASRHQGSEAFF. The CDR3 nucleotides are TGTGCCAGCAGGCACCAGGGGTCGGAAGCTTTCTTT.

In its sample, this clonotype is medium-sized. V gene TRBV7-2 combines with J gene TRBJ2-2; D is unclear. This CDR3 is 13 amino acids long. V was clipped by 3 bases and J by 6 bases, with 8 bases between them. Per the germline V gene, CDR1 is SGHTA and CDR2 is FQGNSA. CDR3 nucleotide sequence: TGTGCCAGCAGCTTGAGTCTAGCCGGGGAGCTGTTTTTT. It codes for CASSLSLAGELFF.

By sample fraction, this clonotype is medium-sized. The chain recombines TRBV5-4 with TRBJ2-6, with D possibly matching TRBD2 (7 bases). Between the trimmed V and J ends, which lost 7 bases and 0 bases, there was a span of 20 bases. CDR3 length equals 18 residues. Germline lookup yields CDR1 SGHNT and CDR2 YYREEE (reference sequence). This chain's CDR3 is CASVPRGGGSSGANVLTF. The CDR3 DNA follows: TGTGCCAGCGTACCCCGGGGAGGGGGTTCCTCTGGGGCCAACGTCCTGACTTTC.

This clonotype qualifies as medium-sized. The rearrangement uses TRBV12-3 or TRBV12-4 and TRBJ2-1, with 7 positions matching TRBD2. With V trimmed by 6 bases and J by 4 bases, 9 bases remained unmatched. The length of the CDR3 is 15 residues. CDR3 in DNA: TGTGCCAGCAGCTCTGGACTAGTGGGTTACAATGAGCAGTTCTTC. Amino acid sequence: CASSSGLVGYNEQFF.

This clonotype is judged medium-sized. The chain joins TRBV2 to TRBJ2-1; no clear D. V dropped 8 bases and J dropped 1 base, with 12 bases sitting between them. The length of the CDR3 is 14 residues. CDR1 is SNHLY, CDR2 FYNNEI, per germline. CDR3 nucleotides: TGTGCCAGCCGAGGAGTAAATTCCTACAATGAGCAGTTCTTC. This translates into CASRGVNSYNEQFF.

The chain uses TRBV24-1 and TRBJ2-7; TRBD1 aligns across 7 bases. The CDR3 has 13 residues. The germline V gene has CDR1 KGHDR and CDR2 SFDVKD. Trimming cost V 9 bases and J 6 bases; bases outside gene matches: 10. CDR3 bases: TGTGCCACCTGCAAGGGGGCCCCTTCCGAGCAGTACTTC. Its protein is CATCKGAPSEQYF.

On this clonotype itself: Germline and junction disagree at one end, which may indicate a read error. This chain uses TRBV5-1 with TRBJ2-7, with D tentatively TRBD1 (6 bases). CDR1 SGHRS and CDR2 YFSETQ come from the germline V gene. The CDR3 loop spans 15 amino acids. CDR3 nucleotides: TGCGACAGCAGCTCGACGGTAGGGGGAACCTACGAGCAGTACTTC. Amino acids: CDSSSTVGGTYEQYF.

This clonotype is termed medium-sized. This chain connects TRBV6-5 to TRBJ1-5, with a possible D match to TRBD1 (5 bases). With 11 bases removed from V and 7 bases from J, the gap between germline ends came to 18 bases. The CDR3 is made up of 13 amino acids. CDR1 is MNHEY, CDR2 SVGAGI, per germline. This CDR3 reads CASRGGFGQPQHF. In DNA, the CDR3 is TGTGCCTCCCGGGGGGGGTTCGGGCAGCCCCAGCATTTT.

This clonotype was seen only a few times. The CDR3 protein is CASSLYRDNEQFF. In DNA form, the CDR3 reads TGTGCCAGCAGCTTGTATCGGGACAATGAGCAGTTCTTC. This chain uses TRBV5-4 with TRBJ2-1, with no clear D. The CDR3 extends over 13 amino acids. Germline V CDR1 and CDR2: SGHNT, YYREEE (reference sequence). Trimming removed 1 base from V and 5 bases from J, with 7 bases in between. Looking up the rest from reference TRBV5-4 and TRBJ2-1 gives the full variable domain: ETGVTQSPTHLIKTRGQQVTLRCSSQSGHNTVSWYQQALGQGPQFIFQYYREEENGRGNFPPRFSGLQFPNYSSELNVNALELDDSALYLCASSLYRDNEQFFGPGTRLTVL.

By its share, this clonotype is medium-sized. CDR3 coding DNA: TGCAGTGCTACTCCAAATAGCGGGAGCACAGATACGCAGTATTTT. This translates into CSATPNSGSTDTQYF. J is TRBJ2-3 and V is TRBV20-1, with 7 bases identical to TRBD2. V was pared by 4 bases and J by 0 bases, with 7 bases of the junction left unmatched. The CDR3 totals 15 residues. In germline, CDR1 is DFQATT, CDR2 SNEGSKA (reference sequence).

This clonotype is categorized as medium-sized. The chain couples TRBV6-2 or TRBV6-3 to TRBJ2-1, with a tentative D call TRBD2 (5 bases). Trimming removed 7 bases from V and 8 bases from J, with 12 bases in between. The CDR3 is 12 residues long. CDR1 is MNHEY, CDR2 SVGEGT, per germline. CDR3 region: CASKVGGYEQFF. CDR3 DNA: TGTGCCAGCAAGGTTGGAGGTTATGAGCAGTTCTTC.

This clonotype was detected ten times or more. The CDR3 sequence is CASSPGGLAGGIETQYF. In DNA form, the CDR3 reads TGTGCCAGCAGCCCCGGAGGTCTAGCGGGAGGGATAGAGACCCAGTACTTC. The J gene is TRBJ2-5, the V gene TRBV11-2; TRBD2 agrees at 12 bases. CDR1 and CDR2 (germline): SGHAT, FQNNGV. This CDR3 has 17 residues. V trimming: 5 bases; J trimming: 4 bases; junction bases outside the gene matches: 11.

This clonotype is medium-sized. This chain links TRBV27 with TRBJ2-1, with 9 bases that match TRBD1. The CDR3 covers 15 residues. Germline values: CDR1 MNHEY, CDR2 SMNVEV (reference sequence). The junction had 7 bases not matched to a gene; V was cut back by 2 bases and J by 8 bases. CDR3: CASSLAGTGRHEQFF. The CDR3 bases are TGTGCCAGCAGTTTAGCCGGGACAGGGAGGCATGAGCAGTTCTTC.

This clonotype is medium-sized within its sample. The CDR3: CAISDPTNQPQHF. In nucleotides, the CDR3 is TGTGCCATCAGTGACCCAACCAATCAGCCCCAGCATTTT. The chain has TRBV10-3 and TRBJ1-5, with no clear D. The V gene lost 3 bases and the J gene lost 3 bases, with 6 bases spanning the gap. CDR1 ENHRY and CDR2 SYGVKD come from the germline V gene. CDR3 size: 13 residues.

This clonotype was counted at least ten times. The J gene is TRBJ2-7, the V gene TRBV3-1; 8 nucleotides line up with TRBD2. The CDR3 consists of 16 residues. Trimming removed 0 bases from V and 4 bases from J; junction bases left unmatched: 8. Germline CDR1 reads LGHDT; CDR2 reads YNNKEL (reference sequence). The CDR3 DNA reads TGTGCCAGCAGCCAAGATGAATGGCGGGAGGCGTACGAGCAGTACTTC. As protein: CASSQDEWREAYEQYF.

This clonotype rates as medium-sized (0.01 to 0.1%). This chain uses TRBV19 with TRBJ2-3; D gene ambiguous. The CDR3 runs to 14 residues. The V end lost 1 base, the J end lost 4 bases, and 9 bases lay between the germline ends. Germline assignment: CDR1 LNHDA and CDR2 SQIVND (reference sequence). Here the CDR3 DNA reads TGTGCCAGTAGTATAGGGGGTTTGGCAGATACGCAGTATTTT. As protein: CASSIGGLADTQYF.

By its share, this clonotype is medium-sized. The chain carries TRBV12-3 or TRBV12-4 and TRBJ1-4; D call uncertain. This CDR3 is built from 13 residues. Between the trimmed V and J ends, which lost 7 bases and 5 bases, there was a span of 11 bases. CDR3 loop: CASKITGNEKLFF. The DNA of the CDR3 is TGTGCCAGCAAGATAACGGGGAATGAAAAACTGTTTTTT.

Judged by abundance, this clonotype is medium-sized. CDR3 residues: CASTPGGQRGGYTF. The CDR3 nucleotides are TGTGCCAGCACCCCCGGGGGGCAACGGGGTGGCTACACCTTC. V usage is TRBV12-3 or TRBV12-4 and J usage is TRBJ1-2; possibly TRBD1 for D (6 bases). The ends were cut back, 7 bases at V and 7 bases at J, with 19 bases in the middle. The CDR3 spans 14 residues.

The J gene is TRBJ2-7, the V gene TRBV3-1; TRBD2 is a possible D gene (5 bases). V lost 7 bases, J lost 2 bases, and 18 bases lay in between. This CDR3 region has 15 residues. CDR1 is LGHDT, CDR2 YNNKEL, per germline (reference sequence). CDR3 DNA sequence: TGTGCCAGCACCAAGCTCCTCTCCGGGACCTACGAGCAGTACTTC. Protein product: CASTKLLSGTYEQYF.

This clonotype is medium-sized within its sample. This chain's CDR3 is CASRNPGGYEQYF. CDR3 in DNA: TGTGCCAGCAGAAACCCGGGGGGATACGAGCAGTACTTC. The V call is TRBV6-5, the J call TRBJ2-7; TRBD2 matches at 7 bases. This CDR3 contains 13 residues. Germline CDR1 is MNHEY and CDR2 is SVGAGI. V gave up 6 bases and J gave up 4 bases; unmatched junction bases: 6.

Within the sample, this clonotype is medium-sized. The chain has TRBV12-3 or TRBV12-4 and TRBJ2-1; 12 positions agree with TRBD2. The V gene end was trimmed by 5 bases and the J gene end by 7 bases; junction bases not matched to a gene: 6. The CDR3 has 15 residues. The CDR3 spells CASSPRTSGINEQFF. In DNA, the CDR3 is TGTGCCAGCAGTCCCAGGACTAGCGGGATTAATGAGCAGTTCTTC.

This clonotype is medium-sized (0.01 to 0.1%) within its sample. This chain connects TRBV12-3 or TRBV12-4 to TRBJ2-7, with 8 bases matching TRBD2. This CDR3 is 15 amino acids long. The V segment lost 6 bases and the J segment 2 bases; nucleotides outside the gene matches: 9. CDR3 amino acids: CASSLGSGSPYEQYF. CDR3 DNA: TGTGCCAGCAGCCTTGGAAGCGGGAGTCCCTACGAGCAGTACTTC.